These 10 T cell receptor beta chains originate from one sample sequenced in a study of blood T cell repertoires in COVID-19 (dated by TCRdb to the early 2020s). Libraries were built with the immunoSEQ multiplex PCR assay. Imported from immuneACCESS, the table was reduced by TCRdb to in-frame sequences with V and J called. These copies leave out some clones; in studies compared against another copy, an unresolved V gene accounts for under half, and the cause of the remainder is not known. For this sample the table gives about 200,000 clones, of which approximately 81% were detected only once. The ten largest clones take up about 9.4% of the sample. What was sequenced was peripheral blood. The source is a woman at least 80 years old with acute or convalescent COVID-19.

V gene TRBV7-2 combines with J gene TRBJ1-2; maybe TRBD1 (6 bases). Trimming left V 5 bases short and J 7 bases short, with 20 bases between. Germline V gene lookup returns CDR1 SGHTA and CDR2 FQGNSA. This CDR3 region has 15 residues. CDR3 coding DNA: TGTGCCAGCAGCCGGATGGGGGCGCGTTCCTCTGGCTACACCTTC. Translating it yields CASSRMGARSSGYTF.

Written as DNA, the CDR3 is TGTGCCAGCTCACCTGCGGCGCAGTCTGGAAACACCATATATTTT. It yields the protein CASSPAAQSGNTIYF. The chain joins TRBV18 to TRBJ1-3, with D uncertain. Germline CDR1 KGHSH, CDR2 LQKENI. V was cut by 3 bases and J by 1 base, with 10 bases left in between. The CDR3 contains 15 residues.

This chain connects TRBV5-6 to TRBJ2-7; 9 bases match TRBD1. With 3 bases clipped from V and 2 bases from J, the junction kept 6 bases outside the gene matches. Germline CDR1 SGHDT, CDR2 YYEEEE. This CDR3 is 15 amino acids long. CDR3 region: CASSYRGTGTYEQYF. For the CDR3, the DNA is TGTGCCAGCAGCTATCGCGGGACAGGGACCTACGAGCAGTACTTC.

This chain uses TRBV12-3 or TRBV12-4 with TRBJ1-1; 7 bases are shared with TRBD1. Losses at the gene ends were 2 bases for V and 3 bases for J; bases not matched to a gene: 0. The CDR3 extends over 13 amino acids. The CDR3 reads CASSLQGDTEAFF. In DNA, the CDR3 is TGTGCCAGCAGTTTACAGGGGGACACTGAAGCTTTCTTT.

The CDR3 nucleotides read TGTGCCAGTAGGCCGGGACAGGGACCCTACGAGCAGTACTTC. It encodes CASRPGQGPYEQYF. V gene TRBV19 combines with J gene TRBJ2-7; 9 nucleotides line up with TRBD1. Unmatched junction bases numbered 5, after V lost 6 bases and J lost 2 bases. Germline CDR1 LNHDA, CDR2 SQIVND (reference sequence). The CDR3 consists of 14 residues. The full variable domain, with the rest looked up from reference TRBV19 and TRBJ2-7, is DGGITQSPKYLFRKEGQNVTLSCEQNLNHDAMYWYRQDPGQGLRLIYYSQIVNDFQKGDIAEGYSVSREKKESFPLTVTSAQKNPTAFYLCASRPGQGPYEQYFGPGTRLTVT.

The DNA of the CDR3 is TGTGCCAGCAGCCCCGGGACAGCATCTTACAATGAGCAGTTCTTC. This sequence encodes CASSPGTASYNEQFF. The J gene is TRBJ2-1, the V gene TRBV7-8, with 7 bases aligning to TRBD1. This CDR3 is built from 15 residues. With V trimmed by 5 bases and J by 4 bases, 8 bases remained unmatched. From germline, CDR1 is SGHVS and CDR2 FQNEAQ.

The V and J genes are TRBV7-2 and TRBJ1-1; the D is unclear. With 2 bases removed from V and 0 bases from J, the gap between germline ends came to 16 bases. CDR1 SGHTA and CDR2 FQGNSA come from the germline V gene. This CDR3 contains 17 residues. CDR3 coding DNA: TGTGCCAGCAGCTTAATTTTACCTGGACTGATGAACACTGAAGCTTTCTTT. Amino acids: CASSLILPGLMNTEAFF.

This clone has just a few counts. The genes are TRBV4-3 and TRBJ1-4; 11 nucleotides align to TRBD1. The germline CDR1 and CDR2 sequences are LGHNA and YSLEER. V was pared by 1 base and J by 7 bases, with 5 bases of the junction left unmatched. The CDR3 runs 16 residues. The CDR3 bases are TGCGCCAGCAGCCAAGCGGACGGGACAGGGGGTGAAAAACTGTTTTTT. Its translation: CASSQADGTGGEKLFF.

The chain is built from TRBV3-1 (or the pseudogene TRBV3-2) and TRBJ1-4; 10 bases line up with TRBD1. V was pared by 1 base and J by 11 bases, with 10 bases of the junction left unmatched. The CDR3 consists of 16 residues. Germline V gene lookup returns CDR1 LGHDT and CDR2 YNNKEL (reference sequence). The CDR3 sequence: CASSQVLGQGSMKLFF. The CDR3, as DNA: TGTGCCAGCAGCCAAGTTCTGGGACAGGGGAGTATGAAACTGTTTTTT.

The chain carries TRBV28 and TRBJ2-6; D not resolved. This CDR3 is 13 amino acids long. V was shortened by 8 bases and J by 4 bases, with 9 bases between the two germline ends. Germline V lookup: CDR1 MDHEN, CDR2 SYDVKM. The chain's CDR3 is CASLRSGANVLTF. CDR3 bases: TGTGCCAGCCTTAGATCAGGGGCCAACGTCCTGACTTTC.